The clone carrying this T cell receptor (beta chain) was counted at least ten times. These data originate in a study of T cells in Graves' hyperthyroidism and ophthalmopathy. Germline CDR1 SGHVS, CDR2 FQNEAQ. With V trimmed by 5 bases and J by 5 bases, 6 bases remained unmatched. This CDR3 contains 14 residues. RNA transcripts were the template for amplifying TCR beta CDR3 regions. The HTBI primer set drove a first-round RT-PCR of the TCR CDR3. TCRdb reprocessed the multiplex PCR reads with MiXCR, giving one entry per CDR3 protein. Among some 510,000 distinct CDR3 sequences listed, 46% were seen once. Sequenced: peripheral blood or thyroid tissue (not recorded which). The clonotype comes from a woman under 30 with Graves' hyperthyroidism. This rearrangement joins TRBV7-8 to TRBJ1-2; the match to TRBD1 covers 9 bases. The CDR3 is CASSLGQGKYGYTF. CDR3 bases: TGTGCCAGCAGCCTCGGACAGGGGAAGTATGGCTACACCTTC.